One sample yielded the 10 T cell receptor beta chains listed below, sequenced in a study of response to subunit inactivated influenza vaccine. From the RT-PCR reads, TCRdb called clonotypes with MiXCR, one entry per CDR3 protein. The top ten hold 35% to 40% of the sample, which has about 160,000 distinct CDR3 sequences, around 10% seen once. Sequences were derived from CD8+ T cells sorted from PBMCs, sampled about 23 months after vaccination. The source of these receptors is a man aged 50-75 years who received an inactivated influenza vaccine.

V and J are TRBV6-5 and TRBJ2-5; 11 bases map to TRBD2. The trim removed 2 bases at V and 2 bases at J, leaving 4 bases unmatched. This CDR3 contains 16 residues. Germline loops: CDR1 MNHEY, CDR2 SVGAGI. This CDR3 reads CASSYLGLAEQETQYF. CDR3 sequence (DNA): TGTGCCAGCAGTTACCTGGGACTAGCGGAACAAGAGACCCAGTACTTC.

V gene TRBV7-2 combines with J gene TRBJ2-7; no clear D gene. V lost 2 bases to trimming and J lost 3 bases, with 8 bases between them. This CDR3 is built from 13 residues. Germline V CDR1 and CDR2: SGHTA, FQGNSA. In DNA form, the CDR3 reads TGTGCCAGCAGCTTAACCCAGAACTACGAGCAGTACTTC. Its protein product is CASSLTQNYEQYF.

The rearrangement links TRBV12-3 or TRBV12-4 to TRBJ2-1; 7 bases agree with TRBD1. There are 14 residues in the CDR3. V gave up 5 bases and J gave up 5 bases; unmatched junction bases: 6. The CDR3 coding sequence is TGTGCCAGCAGTACGCCCGGGACAGACAATGAGCAGTTCTTC. Translating it yields CASSTPGTDNEQFF.

V usage is TRBV3-1 and J usage is TRBJ2-3; 7 nucleotides agree with TRBD2. The CDR3 sequence is 18 residues long. V lost 0 bases and J lost 0; bases outside the gene matches: 9. In germline, CDR1 is LGHDT, CDR2 YNNKEL (reference sequence). The CDR3 sequence is CASSQDSREDFSTDTQYF. In DNA form, the CDR3 reads TGTGCCAGCAGCCAAGATTCACGGGAGGACTTTAGCACAGATACGCAGTATTTT.

V gene TRBV7-9 combines with J gene TRBJ1-1; the D gene is possibly TRBD1 (6 bases). The CDR3 sequence is 14 residues long. Germline-derived CDR1 and CDR2 are SEHNR and FQNEAQ (reference sequence). Between the trimmed V and J ends, which lost 6 bases and 6 bases, there was a span of 17 bases. The CDR3 DNA reads as TGTGCCAGCAGTACACCGGCAGGGGTCTCTGAAGCTTTCTTT. It encodes CASSTPAGVSEAFF.

This clonotype was seen a handful of times. The CDR3 region has the DNA TGTGCCAGCACCCCGGGTTCCCGCTACGAGCAGTACTTC. As protein: CASTPGSRYEQYF. The chain recombines TRBV6-2 or TRBV6-3 with TRBJ2-7, with D unresolved. The CDR3 covers 13 residues. Trimming took 7 bases from V and 3 from J, leaving 13 bases between them. From germline, CDR1 is MNHEY and CDR2 SVGEGT.

This clonotype has only a few counts. The chain recombines TRBV4-3 with TRBJ1-3; D is undetermined. Germline V gene sequence: CDR1 LGHNA, CDR2 YSLEER. This CDR3 is 13 amino acids long. Between the trimmed V and J ends, which lost 0 bases and 4 bases, there was a span of 4 bases. CDR3 nucleotide sequence: TGCGCCAGCAGCCAAGACGTCGGAAACACCATATATTTT. Amino acids: CASSQDVGNTIYF.

This clonotype was observed a few times. The V call is TRBV11-1, the J call TRBJ1-2; 9 bases are shared with TRBD1. CDR3 size: 18 residues. V lost 4 bases, J lost 0 bases, and 12 bases stayed unmatched. Germline V gives CDR1 SGHAT, CDR2 FQDESV (reference sequence). The CDR3 sequence: CASSSYRTGEVANYGYTF. The CDR3, as DNA: TGTGCCAGCAGCTCCTATAGGACAGGGGAGGTTGCTAACTATGGCTACACCTTC.

This clonotype was seen only a few times. This chain uses TRBV9 with TRBJ1-1, with D perhaps matching TRBD1 (5 bases). The germline CDR1 and CDR2 sequences are SGDLS and YYNGEE. The CDR3 extends over 18 amino acids. Trimming took 0 bases from V and 0 from J, leaving 18 bases between them. Here the CDR3 reads CASSVGPRDGYMNTEAFF. CDR3 nucleotide sequence: TGTGCCAGCAGCGTAGGACCAAGGGACGGATATATGAACACTGAAGCTTTCTTT.

This clonotype was observed a few times. For the CDR3, the DNA is TGTGCCAGCAGCGAAACAGGGGCTTCGACCTACGAGCAGTACTTC. This codes for CASSETGASTYEQYF. J is TRBJ2-7 and V is TRBV9, with 7 positions matching TRBD1. The CDR3 has 15 amino acids. The V gene's germline CDR1 is SGDLS and CDR2 YYNGEE. Trimming at V came to 3 bases and at J to 2 bases, leaving 8 bases not matched to a gene. The whole variable domain, remainder taken from reference TRBV9 and TRBJ2-7, is DSGVTQTPKHLITATGQRVTLRCSPRSGDLSVYWYQQSLDQGLQFLIQYYNGEERAKGNILERFSAQQFPDLHSELNLSSLELGDSALYFCASSETGASTYEQYFGPGTRLTVT.